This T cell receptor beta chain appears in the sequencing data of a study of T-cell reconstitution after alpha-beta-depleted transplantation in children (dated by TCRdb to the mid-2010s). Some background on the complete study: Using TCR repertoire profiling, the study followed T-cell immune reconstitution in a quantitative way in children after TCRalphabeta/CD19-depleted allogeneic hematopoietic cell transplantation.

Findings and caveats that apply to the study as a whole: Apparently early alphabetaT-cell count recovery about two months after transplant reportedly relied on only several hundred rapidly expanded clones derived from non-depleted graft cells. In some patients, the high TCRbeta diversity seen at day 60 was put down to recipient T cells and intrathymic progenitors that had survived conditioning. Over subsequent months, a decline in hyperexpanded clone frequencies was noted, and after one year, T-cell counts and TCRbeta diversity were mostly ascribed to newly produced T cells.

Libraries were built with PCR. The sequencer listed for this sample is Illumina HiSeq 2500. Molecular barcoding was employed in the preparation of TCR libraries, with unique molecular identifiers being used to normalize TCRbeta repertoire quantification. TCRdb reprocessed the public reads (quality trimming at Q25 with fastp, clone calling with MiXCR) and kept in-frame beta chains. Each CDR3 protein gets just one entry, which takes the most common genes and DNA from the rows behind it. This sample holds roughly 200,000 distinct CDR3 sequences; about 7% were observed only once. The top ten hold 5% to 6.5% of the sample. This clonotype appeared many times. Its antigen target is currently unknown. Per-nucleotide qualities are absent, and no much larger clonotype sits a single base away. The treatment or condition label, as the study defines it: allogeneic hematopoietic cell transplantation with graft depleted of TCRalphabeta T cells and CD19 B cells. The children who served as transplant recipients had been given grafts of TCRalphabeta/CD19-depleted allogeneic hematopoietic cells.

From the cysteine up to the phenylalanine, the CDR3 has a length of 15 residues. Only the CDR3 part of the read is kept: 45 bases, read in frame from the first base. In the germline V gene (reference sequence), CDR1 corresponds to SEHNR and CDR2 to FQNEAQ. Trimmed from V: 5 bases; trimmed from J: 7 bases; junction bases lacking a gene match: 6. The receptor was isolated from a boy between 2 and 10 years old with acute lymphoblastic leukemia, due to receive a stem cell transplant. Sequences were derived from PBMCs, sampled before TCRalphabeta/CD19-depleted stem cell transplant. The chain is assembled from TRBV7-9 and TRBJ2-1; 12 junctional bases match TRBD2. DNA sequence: TGTGCCAGCAGCGGCACTAGCGGGAGGTCGAATGAGCAGTTCTTC. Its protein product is CASSGTSGRSNEQFF.